The 25 T cell receptor beta chains listed next were all sequenced from one sample in a study of shared T cell receptors in the human thymus. Repertoires were generated with immunoSEQ multiplex PCR, while TCRdb's copy carries only in-frame clones and drops some. The table has 540,000 or so clones, 78% seen once; the top ten hold about 0.013%. The same sample was also used in a study of human thymus T cells.

The specimen sequenced was thymocytes. These receptors all stem from a boy under two years old with a congenital heart defect.

V usage is TRBV4-2 and J usage is TRBJ2-7, with D perhaps TRBD1 (6 bases). Germline lookup yields CDR1 LGHNA and CDR2 YNFKEQ. V lost 2 bases, J lost 1 base, and 24 bases lay in between. The CDR3 is 19 residues long. The CDR3 DNA is TGTGCCAGCAGCCAAAACAGGGACCCCCGTGGCGCTATATCCTACGAGCAGTACTTC. It translates to CASSQNRDPRGAISYEQYF.

The rearrangement joins TRBV25-1 to TRBJ2-2, with TRBD1 matching 8 bases. The V and J ends lost 3 bases and 1 base, in that order; junction bases with no gene match: 4. The CDR3 covers 16 residues. Germline CDR1 and CDR2: MGHDK and SYGVNS. The chain's CDR3 is CASSELGTGNTGELFF. DNA of the CDR3: TGTGCCAGCAGTGAGCTCGGGACAGGGAACACCGGGGAGCTGTTTTTT.

The chain employs TRBV6-1 and TRBJ1-3; D may be TRBD1 (5 bases). V lost 4 bases and J lost 4, with 20 bases in between. The CDR3 spans 17 residues. The germline V gene encodes CDR1 MNHNS and CDR2 SASEGT. The CDR3 loop reads CASSGSGANSEGNTIYF. CDR3 DNA sequence: TGTGCCAGCAGTGGCAGTGGGGCCAACTCTGAGGGAAACACCATATATTTT.

The CDR3 is CASSDRGRGQFF. CDR3 DNA: TGTGCCAGCAGCGACCGGGGTCGTGGGCAGTTCTTC. J is TRBJ2-1 and V is TRBV5-4, with TRBD2 as a possible D gene (5 bases). Trimming cost V 4 bases and J 12 bases, with 14 bases left between them. CDR3 size: 12 residues. The germline gives CDR1 SGHNT, CDR2 YYREEE (reference sequence). Variable domain in full (rest from reference TRBV5-4 and TRBJ2-1): ETGVTQSPTHLIKTRGQQVTLRCSSQSGHNTVSWYQQALGQGPQFIFQYYREEENGRGNFPPRFSGLQFPNYSSELNVNALELDDSALYLCASSDRGRGQFFGPGTRLTVL.

The chain employs TRBV10-3 and TRBJ2-7; 9 bases match TRBD2. Germline V gene lookup returns CDR1 ENHRY and CDR2 SYGVKD. The CDR3 totals 16 residues. V shed 0 bases and J 7 bases; nucleotides not matched to a gene: 10. CDR3 nucleotides: TGTGCCATCAGTGAGTCGATCGGGGCGGGAGGGCCTGAGCAGTACTTC. This codes for CAISESIGAGGPEQYF.

The chain couples TRBV2 to TRBJ1-4; D might be TRBD1 (5 bases). Trimming stripped 5 bases from V and 2 bases from J, with 12 bases between. The V gene's germline CDR1 is SNHLY and CDR2 FYNNEI. This CDR3 contains 15 residues. The CDR3 region has the DNA TGTGCCAGCAGTCTGCGGGGCCCGACTAATGAAAAACTGTTTTTT. Its translation is CASSLRGPTNEKLFF.

V and J are TRBV6-1 and TRBJ1-4, with D possibly being TRBD1 (6 bases). Germline assignment: CDR1 MNHNS and CDR2 SASEGT. This CDR3 region has 17 residues. The germline V and J ends were trimmed by 2 bases and 7 bases, with 20 bases remaining between them. The chain's CDR3 is CASSEYHMGAAGEKLFF. The CDR3 nucleotides are TGTGCCAGCAGTGAATACCATATGGGGGCAGCAGGTGAAAAACTGTTTTTT.

This sequence joins TRBV7-6 and TRBJ1-5, with D possibly TRBD1 on 5 matching bases. This CDR3 is 16 amino acids long. V lost 5 bases and J 0 bases, leaving 14 bases between the germline ends. Per the germline V gene, CDR1 is SGHVS and CDR2 is FNYEAQ. CDR3 protein: CASSPNPGDSNQPQHF. CDR3 in DNA: TGTGCCAGCAGCCCTAATCCGGGGGATAGCAATCAGCCCCAGCATTTT.

This clone showed up just a few times. The rearrangement uses TRBV13 and TRBJ1-3; 7 bases are shared with TRBD1. J was trimmed by 4 bases and V by 0 bases; bases with no gene match: 9. CDR1 and CDR2 (germline): PRHDT, FYEKMQ (reference sequence). This CDR3 spans 17 amino acids. The CDR3: CASSLGGGLGGGNTIYF. CDR3 sequence (DNA): TGTGCCAGCAGCTTAGGAGGGGGCCTAGGGGGCGGAAACACCATATATTTT.

This clone was counted only a few times. The CDR3 DNA reads TGTGCCAGCAGCCAAGATCGGGAGTCCTCAGAGACCCAGTACTTC. Amino acid sequence: CASSQDRESSETQYF. The chain links TRBV14 to TRBJ2-5; TRBD2 is a possible D gene (6 bases). CDR1 and CDR2 from the germline V gene are SGHDN and FVKESK. V was trimmed by 0 bases and J by 4 bases, leaving 12 bases between them. The length of the CDR3 is 15 residues.

The chain links TRBV30 to TRBJ1-1; TRBD1 aligns across 8 bases. Germline V lookup: CDR1 GTSNPN, CDR2 SVGIG (reference sequence). The junction had 8 bases not matched to a gene; V was cut back by 0 bases and J by 2 bases. This CDR3 is built from 16 residues. The CDR3 spells CAWSVPRQGLNTEAFF. The CDR3 coding sequence is TGTGCCTGGAGTGTCCCTCGACAGGGGCTAAACACTGAAGCTTTCTTT.

The chain joins TRBV9 to TRBJ2-7; a possible D gene is TRBD1 (6 bases). Germline V gene sequence: CDR1 SGDLS, CDR2 YYNGEE. This CDR3 comprises 17 residues. V lost 0 bases to trimming and J lost 3 bases, with 19 bases between them. This CDR3 is CASSVDPKTGHIYEQYF. As DNA, the CDR3 is TGTGCCAGCAGCGTAGATCCTAAGACAGGCCATATCTACGAGCAGTACTTC.

V and J are TRBV5-6 and TRBJ2-3; 8 bases are a match to TRBD2. Germline V gene lookup returns CDR1 SGHDT and CDR2 YYEEEE. Trimming cost V 3 bases and J 0 bases; bases outside gene matches: 3. This CDR3 comprises 15 residues. In DNA form, the CDR3 reads TGTGCCAGCAGCTATAGCGGGATCAGCACAGATACGCAGTATTTT. This sequence encodes CASSYSGISTDTQYF.

The chain combines TRBV18 with TRBJ2-6, with a possible D match to TRBD2 (6 bases). The V and J ends lost 5 bases and 3 bases respectively, with 14 bases between them. The CDR3 is 16 residues long. Germline values: CDR1 KGHSH, CDR2 LQKENI. CDR3 residues: CASSWGPGGGANVLTF. The DNA for the CDR3 is TGTGCCAGCTCATGGGGCCCCGGGGGTGGGGCCAACGTCCTGACTTTC.

This clone has a handful of counts. This chain uses TRBV2 with TRBJ2-2, with 10 nucleotides matching TRBD2. The CDR3 extends over 15 amino acids. With 7 bases clipped from V and 4 bases from J, the junction kept 6 bases outside the gene matches. Germline CDR1 SNHLY, CDR2 FYNNEI. CDR3 nucleotide sequence: TGTGCCAGCACTTCTCTAGCGGGAGTCACCGGGGAGCTGTTTTTT. Residues: CASTSLAGVTGELFF.

The J gene is TRBJ2-1, the V gene TRBV4-2; 13 bases are a match to TRBD2. Germline CDR1 and CDR2: LGHNA and YNFKEQ. The CDR3 sequence is 15 residues long. V lost 1 base and J lost 8; bases outside the gene matches: 2. CDR3 protein: CASSQGTSGSDEQFF. DNA of the CDR3: TGTGCCAGCAGCCAAGGGACTAGCGGGAGCGATGAGCAGTTCTTC.

In regard to this clone: Germline and junction disagree at one end, which may indicate a read error. Other DNA sequences within the sample encode an identical CDR3. The V gene is TRBV10-3, the J gene TRBJ2-7; 10 nucleotides match TRBD2. This CDR3 comprises 16 residues. Germline-derived CDR1 and CDR2 are ENHRY and SYGVKD. As DNA, the CDR3 is TGTGCCATCAGTGAAACCGGGACTAGCGCGTCCTACGAGCAGTACTTT. Its translation: CAISETGTSASYEQYF.

The V and J genes are TRBV18 and TRBJ2-7; TRBD1 agrees at 7 bases. The CDR3 runs 14 residues. V lost 6 bases to trimming and J lost 6 bases; unmatched junction nucleotides: 11. Per the germline V gene, CDR1 is KGHSH and CDR2 is LQKENI. CDR3 DNA: TGTGCCAGCTCTGCAGACAGGGTCCGGCGCGAGCAGTACTTC. Translating it yields CASSADRVRREQYF. The whole variable domain, filled in from reference TRBV18 and TRBJ2-7, reads NAGVMQNPRHLVRRRGQEARLRCSPMKGHSHVYWYRQLPEEGLKFMVYLQKENIIDESGMPKERFSAEFPKEGPSILRIQQVVRGDSAAYFCASSADRVRREQYFGPGTRLTVT.

V and J are TRBV4-1 and TRBJ2-5, with a tentative D call TRBD2 (6 bases). V lost 4 bases and J lost 5, with 14 bases in between. CDR3 length: 14 amino acids. The germline CDR1 and CDR2 sequences are MGHRA and YSYEKL. CDR3 sequence: CASSPVSRGETQYF. For the CDR3, the DNA is TGCGCCAGCAGCCCCGTCAGCCGGGGGGAGACCCAGTACTTC.

This chain joins TRBV4-3 and TRBJ2-7; 8 bases map to TRBD1. V trimming: 0 bases; J trimming: 2 bases; junction bases outside the gene matches: 6. Germline V gives CDR1 LGHNA, CDR2 YSLEER. CDR3 length equals 16 residues. CDR3 region: CASSQDSEQGAYEQYF. The CDR3 region has the DNA TGCGCCAGCAGCCAAGATTCCGAACAGGGGGCCTACGAGCAGTACTTC.

This clone was observed a single time. The chain recombines TRBV27 with TRBJ2-5, with 12 nucleotides matching TRBD2. The CDR3 contains 14 residues. Germline V gene lookup returns CDR1 MNHEY and CDR2 SMNVEV (reference sequence). The J segment lost 5 bases and the V segment lost 5 bases, leaving 3 bases of the junction unmatched. CDR3 DNA sequence: TGTGCCAGCAGTCCCCTAGCGGGAGGGGAGACCCAGTACTTC. This encodes CASSPLAGGETQYF.

This chain connects TRBV7-9 to TRBJ2-3, with D possibly matching TRBD2 (6 bases). This CDR3 spans 17 amino acids. V was shortened by 1 base and J by 2 bases, with 16 bases between the two germline ends. Germline V CDR1 and CDR2: SEHNR, FQNEAQ (reference sequence). The CDR3 nucleotides read TGTGCCAGCAGCTTAGAGGAGGCGGAGGGATCCACAGATACGCAGTATTTT. Translated: CASSLEEAEGSTDTQYF.

V is TRBV28 and J is TRBJ1-2; perhaps TRBD1 as D (5 bases). Germline values: CDR1 MDHEN, CDR2 SYDVKM. The CDR3 runs to 15 residues. Trimming stripped 6 bases from V and 2 bases from J, with 16 bases between. The CDR3 loop reads CASSGFGGGNYGYTF. CDR3 in DNA: TGTGCCAGCAGCGGCTTCGGGGGAGGCAACTATGGCTACACCTTC.

The V call is TRBV19, the J call TRBJ2-2, with a tentative D call TRBD1 (5 bases). CDR3 length: 15 amino acids. The germline V gene encodes CDR1 LNHDA and CDR2 SQIVND (reference sequence). V lost 1 base and J lost 5, with 11 bases in between. CDR3 in amino acids: CASSIARVDTGELFF. The CDR3 region has the DNA TGTGCCAGTAGTATAGCCAGGGTGGATACCGGGGAGCTGTTTTTT.

The chain employs TRBV9 and TRBJ1-2, with D perhaps TRBD1 (6 bases). Germline V CDR1 and CDR2: SGDLS, YYNGEE. CDR3 length: 14 residues. Trimming left V 4 bases short and J 2 bases short, with 12 bases between. CDR3 DNA: TGTGCCAGCAGCACGAGACAGGACAACTATGGCTACACCTTC. Translated: CASSTRQDNYGYTF.